These 18 T cell receptor beta chains came from one sample sequenced in a study of T cell clones after liver transplantation. The assay was immunoSEQ multiplex PCR, and TCRdb's table has in-frame clones only and misses some. The sample holds approximately 68,000 clones, roughly 80% seen once. Source: CD4+ T cells from blood, taken before liver transplant. The receptor set was obtained from a human donor who received a liver transplant.

The J gene is TRBJ1-1, the V gene TRBV28; no definite D call. CDR1 MDHEN and CDR2 SYDVKM come from the germline V gene. The V and J ends lost 1 base and 7 bases respectively, with 13 bases between them. The CDR3 runs 14 residues. CDR3 sequence (DNA): TGTGCCAGCAGTTTATTGGGTACGGTCGGTGAAGCTTTCTTT. This codes for CASSLLGTVGEAFF.

The J gene is TRBJ1-1, the V gene TRBV5-5, with D perhaps matching TRBD1 (5 bases). Trimming cost V 5 bases and J 3 bases, with 17 bases left between them. CDR1 SGHKS and CDR2 YYEKEE come from the germline V gene (reference sequence). The CDR3 consists of 15 residues. CDR3 region: CASSPPRGVDTEAFF. The CDR3 DNA reads TGTGCCAGCAGTCCCCCGCGGGGGGTGGACACTGAAGCTTTCTTT.

In its sample, this clone was seen once. The rearrangement links TRBV7-3 to TRBJ1-5; 9 bases match TRBD1. The ends lost 5 bases at V and 7 bases at J; junction bases unmatched: 6. The CDR3 loop spans 14 amino acids. Germline assignment: CDR1 SGHTA and CDR2 FQGTGA. CDR3 nucleotide sequence: TGTGCCAGCAGCGGCCCGGGACAGGGCCAGCCCCAGCATTTT. This codes for CASSGPGQGQPQHF. The entire variable domain, with the rest obtained from reference TRBV7-3 and TRBJ1-5, is as follows: GAGVSQTPSNKVTEKGKYVELRCDPISGHTALYWYRQSLGQGPEFLIYFQGTGAADDSGLPNDRFFAVRPEGSVSTLKIQRTERGDSAVYLCASSGPGQGQPQHFGDGTRLSIL.

The V gene is TRBV11-2, the J gene TRBJ2-1; TRBD2 matches 10 bases. The length of the CDR3 is 15 residues. Looked up from germline, CDR1 is SGHAT and CDR2 is FQNNGV. The V gene end was trimmed by 5 bases and the J gene end by 4 bases; junction bases not matched to a gene: 5. The CDR3 here is CASSIASGSYNEQFF. DNA of the CDR3: TGTGCCAGCAGCATCGCTAGCGGGAGTTACAATGAGCAGTTCTTC. The variable domain in full, completed from reference TRBV11-2 and TRBJ2-1, reads EAGVAQSPRYKIIEKRQSVAFWCNPISGHATLYWYQQILGQGPKLLIQFQNNGVVDDSQLPKDRFSAERLKGVDSTLKIQPAKLEDSAVYLCASSIASGSYNEQFFGPGTRLTVL.

V is TRBV7-9 and J is TRBJ2-3, with D unclear. The germline V gene has CDR1 SEHNR and CDR2 FQNEAQ (reference sequence). The CDR3 has 12 residues. V was trimmed by 5 bases and J by 4 bases, leaving 7 bases between them. The CDR3 loop is CASSASSDTQYF. The CDR3 DNA follows: TGTGCCAGCAGCGCCAGCTCAGATACGCAGTATTTT.

This clone was observed once. The chain is built from TRBV7-2 and TRBJ2-4; D is uncertain. Trimming took 2 bases from V and 8 from J, leaving 10 bases between them. CDR3 length: 13 residues. The germline V gene encodes CDR1 SGHTA and CDR2 FQGNSA. The CDR3 nucleotides read TGTGCCAGCAGCTTAAGCCAGCAGGACATTCAGTACTTC. Its translation is CASSLSQQDIQYF.

The CDR3 protein is CASSGLAGDITDTQYF. In nucleotides, the CDR3 is TGCGCCAGCAGTGGACTAGCGGGAGATATCACAGATACGCAGTATTTT. The J gene is TRBJ2-3, the V gene TRBV10-1; 12 nucleotides line up with TRBD2. Germline CDR1 is WNHNN and CDR2 is SYGVQD (reference sequence). Germline trimming cut 4 bases from V and 2 bases from J; bases unmatched to any gene: 4. The CDR3 spans 16 residues.

The chain couples TRBV5-5 to TRBJ1-5; 9 nucleotides match TRBD1. Losses at the gene ends were 4 bases for V and 3 bases for J; bases not matched to a gene: 5. The length of the CDR3 is 15 residues. In germline, CDR1 is SGHKS, CDR2 YYEKEE (reference sequence). CDR3 region: CASSRTGETNQPQHF. As DNA, the CDR3 is TGTGCCAGCAGCCGGACAGGGGAAACCAATCAGCCCCAGCATTTT.

V gene TRBV18 combines with J gene TRBJ2-7, with 11 bases identical to TRBD2. The germline gives CDR1 KGHSH, CDR2 LQKENI. V lost 6 bases to trimming and J lost 4 bases; unmatched junction nucleotides: 11. The CDR3 contains 16 residues. The CDR3 nucleotides read TGTGCCAGCTCTATAACCGGGACTAGCGGTTCTTACGAGCAGTACTTC. It yields the protein CASSITGTSGSYEQYF.

V is TRBV6-5 and J is TRBJ2-7; TRBD2 agrees at 8 bases. This CDR3 has 15 amino acids. Germline values: CDR1 MNHEY, CDR2 SVGAGI. V trimming: 6 bases; J trimming: 0 bases; junction bases outside the gene matches: 7. The CDR3 DNA reads as TGTGCCAGCAGCTCCCTAGCGGGCCTCTCCTACGAGCAGTACTTC. As protein: CASSSLAGLSYEQYF.

The V call is TRBV28, the J call TRBJ2-1; 11 bases map to TRBD2. Per the germline V gene, CDR1 is MDHEN and CDR2 is SYDVKM. The CDR3 runs 16 residues. The ends lost 2 bases at V and 10 bases at J; junction bases unmatched: 10. The CDR3 DNA reads as TGTGCCAGCAGTTTAGCCGGGACTAGCGGTTATATAGAGCAGTTCTTC. Its protein product is CASSLAGTSGYIEQFF. The full variable domain, completed using reference TRBV28 and TRBJ2-1, is DVKVTQSSRYLVKRTGEKVFLECVQDMDHENMFWYRQDPGLGLRLIYFSYDVKMKEKGDIPEGYSVSREKKERFSLILESASTNQTSMYLCASSLAGTSGYIEQFFGPGTRLTVL.

The genes are TRBV5-1 and TRBJ2-1, with D unresolved. The CDR3 runs to 13 residues. Germline loops: CDR1 SGHRS, CDR2 YFSETQ. V was clipped by 7 bases and J by 12 bases, with 20 bases between them. The DNA for the CDR3 is TGCGCCAGCGGGATGACTCCGACCCGTGGGCAGTTCTTC. Protein: CASGMTPTRGQFF.

The chain employs TRBV6-5 and TRBJ2-1; D is possibly TRBD1 (6 bases). Germline V gives CDR1 MNHEY, CDR2 SVGAGI. The CDR3 runs to 15 residues. Trimming shortened V by 5 bases and J by 2 bases, and 13 bases separated the two germline ends. The CDR3 DNA is TGTGCCAGCAGTCCAACAGGGAGAACCTACAATGAGCAGTTCTTC. Its translation: CASSPTGRTYNEQFF.

The CDR3 is CASKRQGGEKLFF. In DNA form, the CDR3 reads TGTGCCAGCAAGCGACAGGGGGGCGAAAAACTGTTTTTT. The chain couples TRBV2 to TRBJ1-4; 9 nucleotides agree with TRBD1. CDR1 is SNHLY, CDR2 FYNNEI, per germline. This CDR3 region has 13 residues. Trimming at V came to 7 bases and at J to 8 bases, leaving 5 bases not matched to a gene.

The chain has TRBV2 and TRBJ2-2; 9 bases map to TRBD1. Germline CDR1 is SNHLY and CDR2 is FYNNEI. J gave up 6 bases and V 6 bases, and 5 bases lay outside the gene matches. The CDR3 runs 14 residues. Written as DNA, the CDR3 is TGTGCCAGCAGGGACAGGGGATCGGCCGGGGAGCTGTTTTTT. Translated, it gives CASRDRGSAGELFF.

The chain joins TRBV30 to TRBJ2-3; D may be TRBD1 (5 bases). Per the germline V gene, CDR1 is GTSNPN and CDR2 is SVGIG (reference sequence). Between the trimmed V and J ends, which lost 7 bases and 2 bases, there was a span of 19 bases. The CDR3 is made up of 15 amino acids. The CDR3 region is CASPKVKGNTDTQYF. The DNA for the CDR3 is TGTGCCTCCCCGAAGGTCAAGGGGAACACAGATACGCAGTATTTT.

The V call is TRBV27, the J call TRBJ1-1, with 10 bases matching TRBD1. From germline, CDR1 is MNHEY and CDR2 SMNVEV (reference sequence). V lost 2 bases, J lost 3 bases, and 6 bases stayed unmatched. This CDR3 region has 16 residues. As DNA, the CDR3 is TGTGCCAGCAGTTTAAAAATTGGACAGGGGGACACTGAAGCTTTCTTT. It is translated as CASSLKIGQGDTEAFF.

This clone was observed a handful of times. The V gene is TRBV4-1, the J gene TRBJ2-7; possibly TRBD2 for D (5 bases). The germline V and J ends were trimmed by 4 bases and 1 base, with 14 bases remaining between them. This CDR3 has 15 residues. Germline V gene sequence: CDR1 MGHRA, CDR2 YSYEKL. The CDR3, as DNA: TGCGCCAGCAGCCCGGCAGGACTTGGTTCCTACGAGCAGTACTTC. This encodes CASSPAGLGSYEQYF.